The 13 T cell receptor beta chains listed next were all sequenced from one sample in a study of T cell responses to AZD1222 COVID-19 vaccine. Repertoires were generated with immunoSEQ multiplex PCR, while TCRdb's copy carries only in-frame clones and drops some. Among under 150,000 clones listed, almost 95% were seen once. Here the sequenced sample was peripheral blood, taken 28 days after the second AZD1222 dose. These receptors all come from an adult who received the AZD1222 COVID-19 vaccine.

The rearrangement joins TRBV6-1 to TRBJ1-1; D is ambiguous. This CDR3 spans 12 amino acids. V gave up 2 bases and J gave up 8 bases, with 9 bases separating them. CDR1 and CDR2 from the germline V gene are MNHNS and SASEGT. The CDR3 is CASSEFGLEAFF. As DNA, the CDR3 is TGTGCCAGCAGTGAATTCGGGCTCGAAGCTTTCTTT.

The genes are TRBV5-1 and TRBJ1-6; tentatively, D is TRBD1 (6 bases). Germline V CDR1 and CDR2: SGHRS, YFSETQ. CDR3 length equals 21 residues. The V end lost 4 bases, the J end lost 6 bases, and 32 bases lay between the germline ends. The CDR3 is CASSIQGFRGIDPMRNSPLHF. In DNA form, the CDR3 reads TGCGCCAGCAGCATACAGGGATTCAGGGGCATAGACCCCATGCGTAATTCACCCCTCCACTTT.

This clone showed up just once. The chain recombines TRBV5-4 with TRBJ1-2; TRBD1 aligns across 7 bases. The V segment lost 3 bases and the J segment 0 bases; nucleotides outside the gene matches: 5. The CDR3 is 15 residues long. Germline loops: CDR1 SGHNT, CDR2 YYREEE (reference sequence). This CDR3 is CASSSKTGSNYGYTF. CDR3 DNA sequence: TGTGCCAGCAGCTCCAAGACAGGGTCTAACTATGGCTACACCTTC.

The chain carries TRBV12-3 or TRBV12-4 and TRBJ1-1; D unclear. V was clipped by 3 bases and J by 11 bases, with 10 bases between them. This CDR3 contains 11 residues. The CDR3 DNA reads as TGTGCCAGCAGTTTTGGTTCAGCGGCTTTCTTT. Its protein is CASSFGSAAFF.

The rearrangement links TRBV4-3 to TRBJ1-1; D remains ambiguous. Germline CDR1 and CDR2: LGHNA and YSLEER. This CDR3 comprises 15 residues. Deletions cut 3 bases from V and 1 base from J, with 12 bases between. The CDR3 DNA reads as TGCGCCAGCAGCCATATGACCACAGCGAACACTGAAGCTTTCTTT. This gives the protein CASSHMTTANTEAFF.

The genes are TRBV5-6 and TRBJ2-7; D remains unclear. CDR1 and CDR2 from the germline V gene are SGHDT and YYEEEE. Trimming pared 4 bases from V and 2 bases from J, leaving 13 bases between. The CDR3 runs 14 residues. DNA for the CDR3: TGTGCCAGCAGCCCTGTGGGATTCCCCTACGAGCAGTACTTC. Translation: CASSPVGFPYEQYF.

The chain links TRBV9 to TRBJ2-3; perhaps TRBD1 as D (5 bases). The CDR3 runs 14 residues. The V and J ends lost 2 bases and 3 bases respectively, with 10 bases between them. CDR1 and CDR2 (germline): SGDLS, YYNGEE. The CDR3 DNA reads TGTGCCAGCAGCGTGGGGCGCAGTACAGATACGCAGTATTTT. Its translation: CASSVGRSTDTQYF.

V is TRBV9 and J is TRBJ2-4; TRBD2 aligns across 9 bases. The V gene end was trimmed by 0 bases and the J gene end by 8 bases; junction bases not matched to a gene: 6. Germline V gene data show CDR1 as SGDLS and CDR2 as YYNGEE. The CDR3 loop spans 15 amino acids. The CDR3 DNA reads TGTGCCAGCAGCGTAGGGTTGCGGGAGGGCGACATTCAGTACTTC. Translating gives CASSVGLREGDIQYF.

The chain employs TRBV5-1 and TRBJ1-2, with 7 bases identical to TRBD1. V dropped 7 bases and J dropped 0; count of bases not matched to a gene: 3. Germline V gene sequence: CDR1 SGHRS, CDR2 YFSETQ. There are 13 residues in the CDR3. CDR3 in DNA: TGCGCCAGCTTCACAGGGGCTAACTATGGCTACACCTTC. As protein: CASFTGANYGYTF.

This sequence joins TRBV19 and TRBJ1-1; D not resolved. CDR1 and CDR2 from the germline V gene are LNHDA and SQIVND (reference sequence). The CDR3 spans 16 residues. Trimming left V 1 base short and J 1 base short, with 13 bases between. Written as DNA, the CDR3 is TGTGCCAGTAGTATAGGGACGGCGGCAGGGAACACTGAAGCTTTCTTT. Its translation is CASSIGTAAGNTEAFF.

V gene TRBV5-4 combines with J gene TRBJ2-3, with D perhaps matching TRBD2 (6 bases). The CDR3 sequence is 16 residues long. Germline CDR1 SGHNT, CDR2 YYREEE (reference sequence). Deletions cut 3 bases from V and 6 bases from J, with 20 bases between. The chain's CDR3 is CASSSLSGETSDTQYF. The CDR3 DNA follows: TGTGCCAGCAGCTCCCTTTCGGGGGAGACATCGGATACGCAGTATTTT.

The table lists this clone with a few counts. Written as DNA, the CDR3 is TGCGCCAGCAGCGGGACTAGCGGGAGCTCCCCGGGGGAGCTGTTTTTT. Amino acids: CASSGTSGSSPGELFF. The V and J genes are TRBV5-1 and TRBJ2-2, with 14 bases that match TRBD2. This CDR3 is built from 16 residues. Germline CDR1 reads SGHRS; CDR2 reads YFSETQ. V dropped 4 bases and J dropped 8; count of bases not matched to a gene: 7.

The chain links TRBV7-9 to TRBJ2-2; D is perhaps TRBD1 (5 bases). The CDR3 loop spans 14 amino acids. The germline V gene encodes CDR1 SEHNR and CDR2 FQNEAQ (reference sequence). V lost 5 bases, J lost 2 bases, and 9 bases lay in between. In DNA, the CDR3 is TGTGCCAGCAGCGGCGGACAAAACACCGGGGAGCTGTTTTTT. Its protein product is CASSGGQNTGELFF.